Each of the 5 T cell receptor beta chains below was sequenced from the same sample in a study of cytomegalovirus exposure and HLA in healthy donors. In the PCR, 60 Vbeta and 13 Jbeta primers were used. TCRdb's copy holds only in-frame clones and misses some; the assay was immunoSEQ multiplex PCR. The sample consists of under 300,000 clones, 80% to 95% of them appearing once. Input material: PBMCs. These receptor sequences come from a girl aged 2 to 10 in good health and CMV-seronegative.

The chain couples TRBV18 to TRBJ2-7; no definite D call. V was shortened by 0 bases and J by 0 bases, with 6 bases between the two germline ends. CDR3 length: 14 amino acids. Germline CDR1 KGHSH, CDR2 LQKENI. The CDR3 DNA reads as TGTGCCAGCTCACCACCCCTGGCCTCCTACGAGCAGTACTTC. Amino acid sequence: CASSPPLASYEQYF.

This clone came up a few times. The V gene is TRBV7-3, the J gene TRBJ1-1; D is unclear. The CDR3 spans 14 residues. Per the germline V gene, CDR1 is SGHTA and CDR2 is FQGTGA. V lost 3 bases to trimming and J lost 0 bases, with 8 bases between them. The CDR3 sequence: CASSLTPMNTEAFF. In DNA, the CDR3 is TGTGCCAGCAGCTTGACACCTATGAACACTGAAGCTTTCTTT.

The chain combines TRBV12-2 with TRBJ2-5; the D call of TRBD2 is as the table states it, not checked on the DNA. TRBV12-2 is assigned pseudogene status. The CDR3 has 18 residues. In DNA, the CDR3 is TGTGCAAGTCGCTTCGAATCACCGCCGGGGCGGGGGGAAGAGACCCAGTACTTC. Its translation is CASRFESPPGRGEETQYF.

The chain recombines TRBV6-5 with TRBJ2-3, with D perhaps matching TRBD1 (6 bases). This CDR3 is 14 amino acids long. Germline CDR1 is MNHEY and CDR2 is SVGAGI. V dropped 7 bases and J dropped 9 bases, with 20 bases sitting between them. The CDR3 DNA reads as TGTGCCAGCACCCCACGAGACTACCAGGGGACGCAGTATTTT. The encoded protein is CASTPRDYQGTQYF.

The rearrangement links TRBV10-3 to TRBJ2-5; 12 positions agree with TRBD2. The trim removed 2 bases at V and 7 bases at J, leaving 11 bases unmatched. There are 17 residues in the CDR3. The germline gives CDR1 ENHRY, CDR2 SYGVKD. This CDR3 is CAISEALAGGTLGTQYF. The CDR3 coding sequence is TGTGCCATCAGTGAGGCTCTAGCGGGAGGGACCTTGGGGACCCAGTACTTC.